This TCR beta chain emerged from a study of CD8+CD57+ T cells in acquired aplastic anemia. At the level of the study: The sorted CD4+ and CD8+ cells yielded an average approximately 3 ug of DNA. Overall study results and limits: Patients shared around 30 CD8+ CDR3 sequences with controls. Patients were compared with controls for CD8+ Simpson's diversity, and no significant difference emerged.

CDR3 and TCR beta VDJ profiling relied on a genomic DNA template. TCRdb reprocessed the reads via MiXCR and lists one record per CDR3 protein. The table records around 250,000 distinct CDR3 sequences, 70% to 85% of them present only once. CDR1 is SGDLS and CDR2 is YYNGEE in the germline V gene. Termini included, the CDR3 measures 13 amino acids. For sequencing, patients were chosen who had shown expansion of CD8+CD57+ cells by flow cytometry. There were no patients without severe acquired aplastic anemia. In regard to this clonotype: What it binds is not known. The CDR3 ends on some other residue instead of the conserved phenylalanine or tryptophan, so this is likely a read error. The DNA is omitted, as the CDR3 cannot be located on it reliably, and the CDR3 follows TCRdb's listing.

Source material: sorted CD4+, CD8+, or CD8+CD57+ T cells (not recorded which) from PBMCs. The chain joins TRBV9 to TRBJ2-1. This clonotype was sampled from a human donor with aplastic anemia. This CDR3 reads CASSEGRNEELFV.